This T cell receptor (beta chain) was captured by sequencing in a study of identical twins (dated by TCRdb to the mid-2010s). At the level of the whole study: To test whether fetal clonotypes persist, this study deep-sequenced TCR alpha and beta repertoires from monozygotic twins, from unrelated adults of various ages, and from cord blood. To rule out contamination, the twin experiments were replicated at different times with different library preparation protocols.

Every donor was a healthy Caucasian. The twin cohort comprised three pairs of female monozygotic twins, all aged roughly 18 to 29 years. CD4+ and CD8+ T cell populations were isolated with positive isolation kits from Invitrogen. General study outcomes and caveats: In monozygotic twins, out-of-frame TCR alpha sharing was systematically underestimated by recombination models, although the models agreed with sharing between unrelated individuals. Compared with coincidental sharing between unrelated individuals, an excess of low generation-probability sequences was observed among out-of-frame TCR alpha sequences shared between twins. In beta out-of-frame sequences, excess twin sharing was weaker, because having fewer shared sequences lowered the signal-to-noise ratio. Because the same donors could not be followed over many years, the conclusions depended on cross-sectional statistical analysis. Abundant cord blood beta clonotypes had fewer insertions, young adult naive repertoires showed a similar but weaker trend, and memory repertoires showed no such trend. Invariant T cells such as MAIT and iNKT could partly confound zero-insertion analyses, though diverse VJ usage argued against this for most clonotypes.

Library prep was done by 5' RACE. The sequencer was an Illumina HiSeq 2000. Template switching added a universal primer binding site, and the final cDNA carried a unique molecular identifier that allowed TCR cDNA molecules to be counted accurately. Specific primers in the conserved constant-segment region were used to synthesize first-strand cDNA for TCR alpha and beta chains. Each cDNA library was double barcoded, with a SMART-Mk sample barcode plus Illumina barcodes, to control for contamination. Two successive PCR steps introduced TruSeq adapter sequences along with Illumina sample barcodes. The TCR alpha and beta cDNA libraries were sequenced on the Illumina HiSeq platform using custom primers. In the authors' own workflow: MiGEC was used to process raw reads and extract unique molecular identifiers, and MiXCR was used to find CDR3 positions. Recombination models were inferred per individual with the repgenHMM and IGoR tools using an EM algorithm. The analysis of shared clonotypes was done with the tcR package in R, with sharing normalized by the product of cloneset sizes. To study raw recombination without the effects of thymic and clonal selection, out-of-frame nonproductive sequences were analyzed. Through fastp at Q25 and MiXCR, TCRdb rebuilt clones from the public reads, retaining in-frame beta chains. Entries that share a CDR3 protein sequence are merged under the most common genes and DNA. The V and J calls shown here were made by TCRdb, not taken from the authors' results. The sample records 300,000 to 400,000 distinct CDR3 sequences, roughly an eighth of which are singletons. Of the sample, approximately 7.9% is held by the ten largest clones.

Ten or more counts support this clonotype. What this receptor recognizes is not known. No qualities accompany the bases; no much larger clone lies one base away. Measured from the cysteine to the phenylalanine, the CDR3 is 12 residues long. Of the read, only the CDR3 DNA is kept; its 36 bases are in frame from base 1. The CDR1 and CDR2 encoded by the germline V gene (reference sequence) are SEHNR and FQNEAQ. At the junction V is shortened by 5 bases and J by 6 bases, with 7 bases in between. The same sample was also used in a study of yellow fever vaccine responses in identical twins. From that second study: The authors reported that the T cell response to vaccination in identical twins appeared partly convergent and partly personalized. The study precisely tracked vaccine-responding T cell clones in identical twins.

This receptor was identified in a young woman in good health. The source material was CD8+ T cells sorted from blood. The receptor chain draws on TRBV7-9 and TRBJ2-2, with TRBD1 as a weak D call on 5 bases. The CDR3 protein sequence reads: CASSAGSGELFF. The DNA sequence follows: TGTGCCAGCAGCGCAGGGTCCGGGGAGCTGTTTTTT.